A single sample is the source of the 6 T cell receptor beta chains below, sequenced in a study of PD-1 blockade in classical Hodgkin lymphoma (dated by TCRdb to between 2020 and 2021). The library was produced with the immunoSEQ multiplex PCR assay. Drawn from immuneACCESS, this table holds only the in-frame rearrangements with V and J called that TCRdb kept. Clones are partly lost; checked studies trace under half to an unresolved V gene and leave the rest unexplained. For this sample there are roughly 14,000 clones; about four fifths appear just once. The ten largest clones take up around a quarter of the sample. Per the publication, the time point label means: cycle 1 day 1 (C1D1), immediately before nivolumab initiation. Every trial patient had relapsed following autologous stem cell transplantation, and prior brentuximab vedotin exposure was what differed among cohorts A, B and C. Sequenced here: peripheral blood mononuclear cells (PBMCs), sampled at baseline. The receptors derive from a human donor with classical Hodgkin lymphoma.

CDR3 loop: CASTMGGTNQPQHF. Written as DNA, the CDR3 is TGTGCCAGCACCATGGGGGGGACAAATCAGCCCCAGCATTTT. This chain connects TRBV28 to TRBJ1-5, with a tentative D call TRBD1 (6 bases). Germline lookup yields CDR1 MDHEN and CDR2 SYDVKM. The ends were cut back, 7 bases at V and 4 bases at J, with 14 bases in the middle. CDR3 size: 14 residues. Drawing the rest from reference TRBV28 and TRBJ1-5, the complete variable domain is DVKVTQSSRYLVKRTGEKVFLECVQDMDHENMFWYRQDPGLGLRLIYFSYDVKMKEKGDIPEGYSVSREKKERFSLILESASTNQTSMYLCASTMGGTNQPQHFGDGTRLSIL.

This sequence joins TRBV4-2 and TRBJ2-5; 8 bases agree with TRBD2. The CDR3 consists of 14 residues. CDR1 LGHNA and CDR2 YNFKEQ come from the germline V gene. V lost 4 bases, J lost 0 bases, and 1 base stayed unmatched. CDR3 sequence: CASSRGLDQETQYF. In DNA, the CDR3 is TGTGCCAGCAGCCGGGGACTAGACCAAGAGACCCAGTACTTC.

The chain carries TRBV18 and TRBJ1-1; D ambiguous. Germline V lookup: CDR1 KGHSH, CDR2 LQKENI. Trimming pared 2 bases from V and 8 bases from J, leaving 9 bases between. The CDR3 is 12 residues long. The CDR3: CASSPGAEEAFF. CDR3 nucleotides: TGTGCCAGCTCACCAGGAGCAGAAGAAGCTTTCTTT.

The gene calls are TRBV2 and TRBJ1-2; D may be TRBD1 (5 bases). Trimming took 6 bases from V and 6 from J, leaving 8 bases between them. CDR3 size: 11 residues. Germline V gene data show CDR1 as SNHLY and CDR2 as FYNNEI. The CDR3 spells CASRGGDGYTF. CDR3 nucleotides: TGTGCCAGCAGGGGAGGGGATGGCTACACCTTC.

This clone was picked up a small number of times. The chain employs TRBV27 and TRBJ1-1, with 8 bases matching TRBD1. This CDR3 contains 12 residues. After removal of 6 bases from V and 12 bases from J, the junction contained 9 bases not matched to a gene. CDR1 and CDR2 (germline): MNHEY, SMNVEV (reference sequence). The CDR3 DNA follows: TGTGCCAGCAGCTTTCCGGGACAGGAGTCTTTCTTT. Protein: CASSFPGQESFF.

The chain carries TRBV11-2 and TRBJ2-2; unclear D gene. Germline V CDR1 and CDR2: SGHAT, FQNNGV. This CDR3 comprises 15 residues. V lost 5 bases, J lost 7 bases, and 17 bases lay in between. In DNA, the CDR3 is TGTGCCAGCAGCCCCTACCGGCCCCAGCACGGGGAGCTGTTTTTT. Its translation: CASSPYRPQHGELFF.